This T cell receptor beta chain was found in a study of blood T cell repertoires in COVID-19 (dated by TCRdb to about 2020). Context from the whole study: Samples covering the acute and convalescent phases of COVID-19 were provided by collaborators in the United States, Italy and Spain. Samples were obtained from the ongoing ImmuneRACE study (first 160 participants) and from 950 to 1,500 subjects provided by 6 global collaborators. The repertoires were made available in a free public database intended to serve as a resource for research on the immune response to SARS-CoV-2. Subjects who had been exposed to COVID-19, were actively infected with it, or had recovered from it provided the deeply sampled blood TCRbeta repertoires that made up the dataset. A de-identified subject ID, COVID-19 status, age in years and sex were almost always included in the sample metadata. The material from the prospective study consisted of cDNA or gDNA derived from T cells, B-cell-depleted T cells, or PBMCs. Where available, HLA class I and class II types were taken from metadata supplied by the sample provider and were not determined by assay-based typing. What the work shows at the level of the full study, not this receptor alone: How much clinical and demographic metadata was included differed by source and by participant, and the metadata was provided uncurated.

The collaborating institutions used their own protocols to collect whole blood in K2EDTA tubes. For TCRbeta analysis, collaborator samples were shipped as frozen whole blood, as isolated PBMCs, or as DNA extracted from either sample type. TCRbeta CDR3 regions were amplified from genomic DNA using the immunoSEQ Assay, a bias-controlled multiplex PCR. From the authors' description of their analysis: The number of nucleated cells in each sample was estimated by amplification of reference gene primers within the assay. Sequence reads were collapsed and filtered to measure the absolute abundance of every unique TCRbeta CDR3 rearrangement. For each sample, productive Simpson clonality was calculated as the square root of Simpson's diversity index across productive rearrangements. As stored in TCRdb, this immuneACCESS dataset retains in-frame rearrangements with V and J assigned. A fraction of the clones does not appear; measured against another copy, unresolved V genes explain less than half of the discrepancy, and the remainder lacks a known reason. That table is the source of V, J and clone size, and D and trimming were worked out from the DNA. This sample is represented by about 240,000 clones; approximately 78% of them were singletons. Clones ranked in the top ten supply 12% of the sample.

On this clone itself: What antigen it recognizes has not been identified. One end of the junction fails to match germline, which may point to a read error.

CDR1 and CDR2 are drawn from the germline V gene: MNHNS, SASEGT. From the cysteine up to the phenylalanine, the CDR3 has a length of 16 residues. Only CDR3 DNA remains: 48 bases, in frame from the first base. The source is a woman aged 55 to 70 with active or convalescent COVID-19. The rearrangement combines TRBV6-1 with TRBJ2-5; a stretch of 8 junction bases matches TRBD1. Sequencing input: peripheral blood. The CDR3 loop reads CASREGQGGSEETQYF. The DNA is as follows: TGTGCCAGCAGGGAAGGACAGGGAGGATCGGAAGAGACCCAGTACTTC.